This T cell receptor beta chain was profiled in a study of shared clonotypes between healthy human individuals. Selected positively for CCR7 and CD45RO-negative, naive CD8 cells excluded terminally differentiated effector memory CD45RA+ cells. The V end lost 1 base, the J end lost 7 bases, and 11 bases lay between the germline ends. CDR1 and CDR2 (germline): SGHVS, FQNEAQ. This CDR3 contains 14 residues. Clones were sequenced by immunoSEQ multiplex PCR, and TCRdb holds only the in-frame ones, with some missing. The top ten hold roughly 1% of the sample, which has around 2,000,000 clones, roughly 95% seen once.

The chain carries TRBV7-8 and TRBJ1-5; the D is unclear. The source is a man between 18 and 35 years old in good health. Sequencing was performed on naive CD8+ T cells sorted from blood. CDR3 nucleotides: TGTGCCAGCAGCTTAGAGGGAAGCCACCAGCCCCAGCATTTT. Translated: CASSLEGSHQPQHF. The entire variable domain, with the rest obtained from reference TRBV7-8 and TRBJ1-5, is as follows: GAGVSQSPRYKVAKRGQDVALRCDPISGHVSLFWYQQALGQGPEFLTYFQNEAQLDKSGLPSDRFFAERPEGSVSTLKIQRTQQEDSAVYLCASSLEGSHQPQHFGDGTRLSIL.